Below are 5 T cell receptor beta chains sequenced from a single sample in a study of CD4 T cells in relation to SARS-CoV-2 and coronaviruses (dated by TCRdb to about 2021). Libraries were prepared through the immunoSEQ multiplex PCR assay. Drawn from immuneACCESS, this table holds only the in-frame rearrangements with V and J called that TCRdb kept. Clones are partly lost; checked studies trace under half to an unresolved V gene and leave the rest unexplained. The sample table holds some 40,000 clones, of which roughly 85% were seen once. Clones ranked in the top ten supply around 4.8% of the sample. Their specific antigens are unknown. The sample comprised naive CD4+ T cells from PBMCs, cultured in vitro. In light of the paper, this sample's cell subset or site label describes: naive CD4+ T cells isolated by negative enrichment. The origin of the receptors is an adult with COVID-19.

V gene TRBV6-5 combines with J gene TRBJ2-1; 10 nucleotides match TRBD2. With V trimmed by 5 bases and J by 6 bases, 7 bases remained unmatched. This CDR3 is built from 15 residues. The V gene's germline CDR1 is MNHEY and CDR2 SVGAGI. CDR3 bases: TGTGCCAGCAGTAACGGACTAGCGGCGGCCAATGAGCAGTTCTTC. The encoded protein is CASSNGLAAANEQFF.

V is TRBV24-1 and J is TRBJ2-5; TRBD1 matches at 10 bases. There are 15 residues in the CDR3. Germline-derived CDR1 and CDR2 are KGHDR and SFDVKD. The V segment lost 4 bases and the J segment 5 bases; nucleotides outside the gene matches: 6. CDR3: CATSEGDRGWETQYF. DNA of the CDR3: TGTGCCACCAGTGAAGGGGACAGGGGTTGGGAGACCCAGTACTTC.

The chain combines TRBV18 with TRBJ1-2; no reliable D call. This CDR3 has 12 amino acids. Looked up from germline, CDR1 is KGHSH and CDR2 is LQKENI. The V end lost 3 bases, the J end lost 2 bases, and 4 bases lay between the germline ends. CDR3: CASSPGNYGYTF. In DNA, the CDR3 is TGTGCCAGCTCACCTGGGAACTATGGCTACACCTTC.

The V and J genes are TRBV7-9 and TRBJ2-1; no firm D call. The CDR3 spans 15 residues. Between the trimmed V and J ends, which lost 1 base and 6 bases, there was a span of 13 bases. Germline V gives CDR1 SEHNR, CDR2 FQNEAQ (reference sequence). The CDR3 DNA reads TGTGCCAGCAGCTTAGTCCGCCCCGCGCCCAATGAGCAGTTCTTC. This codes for CASSLVRPAPNEQFF.

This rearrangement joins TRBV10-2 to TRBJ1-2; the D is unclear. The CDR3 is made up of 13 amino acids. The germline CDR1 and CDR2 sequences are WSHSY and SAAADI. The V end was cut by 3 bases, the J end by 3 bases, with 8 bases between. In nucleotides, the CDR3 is TGCGCCAGCAGTGAAGGGCCTTACTATGGCTACACCTTC. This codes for CASSEGPYYGYTF.